The sequence of this T cell receptor beta chain was determined in a study of blood T cells in healthy people across ages. Germline CDR1 reads DFQATT; CDR2 reads SNEGSKA (reference sequence). CDR3 length: 12 residues. The germline V and J ends were trimmed by 6 bases and 4 bases, with 13 bases remaining between them. On this clonotype itself: Antigen: not known.

Next came a second PCR, run for about 6 to 12 cycles, which used a sample-barcoded 5' primer along with a J-beta primer mix. Each single sample gave us at least 3 million CDR3-containing paired-end reads. TCRdb re-analysed the 5' RACE reads in MiXCR, keeping a single row per CDR3 protein. The sample has 920,000 or so distinct CDR3 sequences, more than 40% seen once. Study results and caveats: Unknown donor CMV status possibly confounded expanded clonotype changes. From one million sequenced T cells, diversity estimates were lower bounds.

The sample was blood. The clonotype comes from a woman aged 55-75 years in good health. The chain is built from TRBV20-1 and TRBJ2-7; D remains ambiguous. In DNA, the CDR3 is TGCAGTGCGCGGCCGTGGGGTTACGAGCAGTACTTC. This gives the protein CSARPWGYEQYF.